These 32 T cell receptor beta chains came from one sample sequenced in a study of shared clonotypes between healthy human individuals. Sequencing used immunoSEQ multiplex PCR; TCRdb keeps in-frame clones, though not all of them. This sample yields approximately 470,000 clones, of which 81% are seen a single time; about 13% belongs to the top ten. The sample consisted of PBMCs. The receptors shown here come from a middle-aged woman in good health. Some clones in this sample may be carry-over from other donors' samples.

V and J are TRBV2 and TRBJ2-1, with 7 bases matching TRBD2. CDR1 and CDR2 (germline): SNHLY, FYNNEI. Germline trimming cut 0 bases from V and 6 bases from J; bases unmatched to any gene: 8. This CDR3 spans 16 amino acids. The CDR3 bases are TGTGCCAGCAGTGAAGCCCCGGGGGGAGGGCGCAATGAGCAGTTCTTC. It specifies CASSEAPGGGRNEQFF.

This clone was found once. The likely explanation is a read error, given a far larger clone one base away. This chain links TRBV4-2 with TRBJ1-1, with D perhaps TRBD1 (6 bases). Trimming cost V 1 base and J 2 bases, with 14 bases left between them. The CDR3 totals 16 residues. Germline V gene data show CDR1 as LGHNA and CDR2 as YNFKEQ. CDR3 protein: CASSQGDIHTNTEAFF. The CDR3, as DNA: TGTGCCAGCAGCCAAGGGGACATTCACACCAACACTGAAGCTTTCTTT.

V gene TRBV30 combines with J gene TRBJ2-2; no clear D gene. The CDR3 has 15 residues. The V and J ends lost 0 bases and 1 base respectively, with 9 bases between them. In germline, CDR1 is GTSNPN, CDR2 SVGIG (reference sequence). CDR3 amino acids: CAWSVSELNTGELFF. The CDR3 coding sequence is TGTGCCTGGAGTGTTTCGGAGCTGAACACCGGGGAGCTGTTTTTT.

The chain carries TRBV11-2 and TRBJ2-7; 9 nucleotides match TRBD1. This CDR3 is built from 15 residues. From germline, CDR1 is SGHAT and CDR2 FQNNGV. The V and J ends lost 5 bases and 3 bases, in that order; junction bases with no gene match: 8. CDR3 coding DNA: TGTGCCAGCAGCATAAATCCGGGACAGGGCTACGAGCAGTACTTC. Its translation is CASSINPGQGYEQYF.

The V call is TRBV5-1, the J call TRBJ1-2; possible D gene TRBD1, 5 bases. Germline-derived CDR1 and CDR2 are SGHRS and YFSETQ. CDR3 size: 13 residues. The ends were cut back, 1 base at V and 4 bases at J, with 8 bases in the middle. The CDR3 region has the DNA TGCGCCAGCAGCTTGTTAGGGACCTATGGCTACACCTTC. This codes for CASSLLGTYGYTF.

The chain joins TRBV28 to TRBJ1-4; no clear D. CDR3 length equals 15 residues. With 4 bases removed from V and 8 bases from J, the gap between germline ends came to 17 bases. The germline gives CDR1 MDHEN, CDR2 SYDVKM. The CDR3 nucleotides are TGTGCCAGCAGTTCCCTAGAACACAGTCCCGAAAAACTGTTTTTT. Translated, it gives CASSSLEHSPEKLFF.

The chain is built from TRBV7-2 and TRBJ2-7; D gene ambiguous. Trimming took off 5 bases at V and 0 bases at J, with 8 bases between the two ends. The CDR3 has 13 amino acids. Germline values: CDR1 SGHTA, CDR2 FQGNSA. The CDR3 is CASSGRYSYEQYF. In DNA, the CDR3 is TGTGCCAGCAGCGGACGGTACTCCTACGAGCAGTACTTC. Full variable domain (outside the CDR3, taken from reference TRBV7-2 and TRBJ2-7): GAGVSQSPSNKVTEKGKDVELRCDPISGHTALYWYRQSLGQGLEFLIYFQGNSAPDKSGLPSDRFSAERTGGSVSTLTIQRTQQEDSAVYLCASSGRYSYEQYFGPGTRLTVT.

The chain recombines TRBV28 with TRBJ2-7; tentatively, D is TRBD1 (5 bases). Germline CDR1 is MDHEN and CDR2 is SYDVKM. The CDR3 sequence is 13 residues long. The V end lost 7 bases, the J end lost 2 bases, and 12 bases lay between the germline ends. In DNA form, the CDR3 reads TGTGCCAGCACACTCGGCAGGGCCTACGAGCAGTACTTC. It specifies CASTLGRAYEQYF.

The chain has TRBV4-2 and TRBJ2-7, with 13 bases fitting TRBD2. Looked up from germline, CDR1 is LGHNA and CDR2 is YNFKEQ. Unmatched junction bases numbered 18, after V lost 3 bases and J lost 4 bases. The CDR3 covers 20 residues. Here the CDR3 DNA reads TGTGCCAGCAGCCAGACTCCCTTGACTAGCGGGAGGAGTCCGGGATACGAGCAGTACTTC. Protein sequence: CASSQTPLTSGRSPGYEQYF.

This CDR3 is CASSLYPGQGPGGYTF. The CDR3 DNA sequence: TGTGCCAGCAGTTTATACCCCGGACAGGGCCCGGGGGGCTACACCTTC. The genes are TRBV28 and TRBJ1-2, with TRBD1 matching over 8 bases. Germline assignment: CDR1 MDHEN and CDR2 SYDVKM. The CDR3 spans 16 residues. Trimming at V came to 1 base and at J to 8 bases, leaving 12 bases not matched to a gene.

This clone came up a few times. This rearrangement joins TRBV7-6 to TRBJ2-7; D unresolved. There are 15 residues in the CDR3. Germline V gives CDR1 SGHVS, CDR2 FNYEAQ. The germline V and J ends were trimmed by 4 bases and 0 bases, with 13 bases remaining between them. The chain's CDR3 is CASSSETANSYEQYF. In nucleotides, the CDR3 is TGTGCCAGCAGCTCGGAAACAGCAAACTCCTACGAGCAGTACTTC.

The rearrangement links TRBV29-1 to TRBJ2-3, with TRBD1 identical over 11 bases. Germline lookup yields CDR1 SQVTM and CDR2 ANQGSEA. V gave up 7 bases and J gave up 4 bases; unmatched junction bases: 7. The CDR3 runs to 14 residues. The CDR3 region has the DNA TGCAGCGCCATAGGGACAGGGGGTCCAGATACGCAGTATTTT. The encoded protein is CSAIGTGGPDTQYF.

As for this clone: This may be a read error, as it is one base from a much larger clone. The chain has TRBV27 and TRBJ2-1, with a tentative D call TRBD2 (6 bases). The CDR3 has 15 amino acids. Germline V gene sequence: CDR1 MNHEY, CDR2 SMNVEV (reference sequence). V lost 8 bases and J 0 bases, leaving 14 bases between the germline ends. CDR3: CASGKDYHSYNEQFF. The CDR3, as DNA: TGTGCCAGCGGGAAGGACTACCACTCCTACAATGAGCAGTTCTTC.

V usage is TRBV19 and J usage is TRBJ1-2; D remains ambiguous. CDR3 length: 14 amino acids. Trimming cost V 3 bases and J 4 bases, with 12 bases left between them. Per germline, CDR1 LNHDA and CDR2 SQIVND (reference sequence). The CDR3 nucleotides read TGTGCCAGTAGTATCCCGGAGGGTATCTATGGCTACACCTTC. Its translation: CASSIPEGIYGYTF. The full variable domain, completed using reference TRBV19 and TRBJ1-2, is DGGITQSPKYLFRKEGQNVTLSCEQNLNHDAMYWYRQDPGQGLRLIYYSQIVNDFQKGDIAEGYSVSREKKESFPLTVTSAQKNPTAFYLCASSIPEGIYGYTFGSGTRLTVV.

The sample holds one count of this clone. This chain links TRBV6-4 with TRBJ2-2, with 9 bases that match TRBD2. CDR3 length: 14 residues. Germline values: CDR1 MRHNA, CDR2 SNTAGT. Germline trimming cut 8 bases from V and 7 bases from J; bases unmatched to any gene: 8. In nucleotides, the CDR3 is TGTGCCAGCGCATCACTAGCGGGTTACGGGGAGCTGTTTTTT. Protein product: CASASLAGYGELFF.

Concerning this clone itself: This sequence is one base from a far larger clone and is likely a read error. Here the CDR3 DNA reads TGTGCCAGCAGTGCTTGGACGGGAGATCTAGCCAAAAACATTCAGTACTTC. Residues: CASSAWTGDLAKNIQYF. The V gene is TRBV25-1, the J gene TRBJ2-4; TRBD2 might be the D (6 bases). The CDR3 has 17 amino acids. The V gene lost 4 bases and the J gene lost 0 bases, with 16 bases spanning the gap. The V gene's germline CDR1 is MGHDK and CDR2 SYGVNS.

The chain joins TRBV11-2 to TRBJ2-3, with D perhaps matching TRBD2 (6 bases). Trimming removed 4 bases at V and 4 bases at J, with 21 bases between. Germline-derived CDR1 and CDR2 are SGHAT and FQNNGV. The CDR3 has 17 amino acids. The CDR3 nucleotides are TGTGCCAGCAGCTCAGACCCAGGAGGGTTAGGTTCAGATACGCAGTATTTT. Protein product: CASSSDPGGLGSDTQYF.

The rearrangement links TRBV4-3 to TRBJ1-5, with TRBD1 as a possible D gene (5 bases). This CDR3 has 16 amino acids. The V gene lost 0 bases and the J gene lost 6 bases, with 15 bases spanning the gap. Germline V lookup: CDR1 LGHNA, CDR2 YSLEER. The chain's CDR3 is CASSQDLGREGQPQHF. The CDR3 region has the DNA TGCGCCAGCAGCCAAGATCTGGGCAGGGAGGGTCAGCCCCAGCATTTT.

V and J are TRBV29-1 and TRBJ2-1; D is unclear. This CDR3 is built from 10 residues. The V gene's germline CDR1 is SQVTM and CDR2 ANQGSEA. V lost 7 bases and J 9 bases, leaving 10 bases between the germline ends. Here the CDR3 reads CSAATGEQFF. CDR3 DNA sequence: TGCAGCGCCGCGACGGGTGAGCAGTTCTTC.

The genes are TRBV27 and TRBJ2-7; D is perhaps TRBD1 (5 bases). Trimming cost V 2 bases and J 6 bases, with 14 bases left between them. The CDR3 totals 14 residues. The germline V gene has CDR1 MNHEY and CDR2 SMNVEV (reference sequence). As DNA, the CDR3 is TGTGCCAGCAGTTTAGGACAACATGCGTCCGAGCAGTACTTC. Translating gives CASSLGQHASEQYF.

The CDR3 spells CASSPRGSRTNDYEQYF. The CDR3 DNA is TGTGCCAGCAGCCCTCGAGGCAGCCGAACCAACGACTACGAGCAGTACTTC. The chain joins TRBV7-6 to TRBJ2-7; D not certain. The germline CDR1 and CDR2 sequences are SGHVS and FNYEAQ. Trimming stripped 5 bases from V and 3 bases from J, with 23 bases between. The CDR3 length is 17 residues.

V usage is TRBV28 and J usage is TRBJ1-2; TRBD1 might be the D (5 bases). This CDR3 is 16 amino acids long. CDR1 MDHEN and CDR2 SYDVKM come from the germline V gene. V gave up 2 bases and J gave up 5 bases, with 18 bases separating them. The CDR3 region is CASSLIGVGAEYGYTF. In nucleotides, the CDR3 is TGTGCCAGCAGTTTAATCGGGGTTGGGGCTGAATATGGCTACACCTTC.

J is TRBJ2-7 and V is TRBV28, with D possibly matching TRBD2 (6 bases). The CDR3 sequence is 15 residues long. Germline V gene sequence: CDR1 MDHEN, CDR2 SYDVKM. Trimming left V 4 bases short and J 3 bases short, with 16 bases between. As DNA, the CDR3 is TGTGCCAGCAGTTCCGCGGCGCGGGGCAGCTACGAGCAGTACTTC. Translated: CASSSAARGSYEQYF.

This chain links TRBV10-3 with TRBJ2-1, with 8 bases matching TRBD2. V was clipped by 3 bases and J by 6 bases; unmatched bases: 7. The CDR3 totals 15 residues. Germline V gives CDR1 ENHRY, CDR2 SYGVKD. CDR3 in amino acids: CAISDGGRLTNEQFF. The DNA of the CDR3 is TGTGCCATCAGTGACGGCGGGAGGCTCACCAATGAGCAGTTCTTC.

The V call is TRBV28, the J call TRBJ2-3; D gene uncertain. The CDR3 contains 13 residues. Germline V gives CDR1 MDHEN, CDR2 SYDVKM. V lost 6 bases to trimming and J lost 4 bases, with 11 bases between them. The CDR3 spells CASSRGVSDTQYF. The DNA of the CDR3 is TGTGCCAGCAGCCGTGGAGTGTCAGATACGCAGTATTTT.

The chain recombines TRBV10-1 with TRBJ2-7; 7 bases fit TRBD2. The trim removed 0 bases at V and 4 bases at J, leaving 0 bases unmatched. The CDR3 is 13 residues long. Germline lookup yields CDR1 WNHNN and CDR2 SYGVQD (reference sequence). DNA of the CDR3: TGCGCCAGCAGTGAGTCTAGCGGGTACGAGCAGTACTTC. Translation gives CASSESSGYEQYF.

CDR3 sequence reads: CASSRQSSTDTQYF. The CDR3 bases are TGTGCCAGTAGTCGGCAGAGTAGCACAGATACGCAGTATTTT. This rearrangement joins TRBV19 to TRBJ2-3; no reliable D call. The CDR3 loop spans 14 amino acids. Trimming took off 5 bases at V and 0 bases at J, with 9 bases between the two ends. Germline V CDR1 and CDR2: LNHDA, SQIVND (reference sequence).

Turning to this clone: A far larger clone lies a single base away; this is likely a read error. In the same sample, other DNA sequences code for this CDR3. The chain carries TRBV4-3 and TRBJ2-5, with a weak D call TRBD2 (5 bases). With the DNA end fitting TRBJ2-7 better, the J assignment may be wrong. CDR3 length: 16 residues. Per the germline V gene, CDR1 is LGHNA and CDR2 is YSLEER. The DNA of the CDR3 is TGCGCCAGCAGCCAGGGATTATCTGGACTCCGGGCCGAGCAGTACTTC. Translated: CASSQGLSGLRAEQYF.

This clone was counted between two and nine times. The chain has TRBV7-2 and TRBJ1-2, with TRBD1 matching 9 bases. Unmatched junction bases numbered 15, after V lost 5 bases and J lost 8 bases. From germline, CDR1 is SGHTA and CDR2 FQGNSA. CDR3 length: 16 amino acids. The chain's CDR3 is CASSNLPGQGRRGYTF. The CDR3 DNA follows: TGTGCCAGCAGCAATCTTCCGGGACAGGGTAGGCGCGGCTACACCTTC.

The CDR3 reads CASSQAGARLFF. As DNA, the CDR3 is TGTGCCAGCAGCCAAGCAGGGGCGCGTCTGTTTTTT. This sequence joins TRBV14 and TRBJ1-4, with a weak D call TRBD1 (6 bases). The CDR3 is 12 amino acids. Per germline, CDR1 SGHDN and CDR2 FVKESK. V lost 1 base and J lost 14, with 11 bases in between.

The table lists this clone with a few counts. V gene TRBV28 combines with J gene TRBJ2-5, with no clear D. Trimming removed 6 bases at V and 8 bases at J, with 16 bases between. This CDR3 has 13 amino acids. The germline CDR1 and CDR2 sequences are MDHEN and SYDVKM. This CDR3 is CASSPPSTGTQYF. The CDR3 nucleotides are TGTGCCAGCAGCCCCCCCTCCACCGGTACCCAGTACTTC.

This clone was detected once. This is likely an artifact of a read error, given a far larger clone one base away. The chain carries TRBV7-2 and TRBJ2-1, with 7 bases fitting TRBD2. CDR1 is SGHTA, CDR2 FQGNSA, per germline. CDR3 size: 15 residues. V lost 1 base and J lost 9; bases outside the gene matches: 9. The CDR3 DNA is TGTGCCAGCAGCTTAGTAGTGACTAGCTGCGTTGAGCAGTTCTTC. This encodes CASSLVVTSCVEQFF.